The rows below give T cell receptor beta chains drawn from one sample of a study of T cell repertoires in cytomegalovirus infection. Antigens of these TCRs are unknown. TCRdb processed the reads anew with MiXCR; each CDR3 protein has one entry. Of about 830,000 distinct CDR3 sequences in the sample, approximately 32% are singletons; the top ten hold about an eighth. The specimen comprised cultured CD8+ T cells from PBMCs, sampled from culture after CMV antigen stimulation. These receptors all stem from a human donor in good health (CMV status not recorded). Some clones in this sample may be carry-over from other donors' samples. CDR3s include the opening cysteine and the closing phenylalanine or tryptophan. The order of the fields is clone size, J gene, V gene, D gene, CDR3 protein, CDR3 DNA. D genes are given only for firm matches. Where a row states a size, it is once, few, many or the class of an expanded clone; other rows omit it.

>many|TRBJ2-1|TRBV7-9|NA
CASLGAYNEQFF
TGTGCCAGCTTGGGGGCGTACAATGAGCAGTTCTTC
>NA|TRBJ1-1|TRBV7-6|NA
CASRRTVSEAFF
TGTGCCAGCAGAAGGACAGTAAGTGAAGCTTTCTTT
>NA|TRBJ2-2|TRBV7-8|NA
CASHGGGHTGELFF
TGTGCCAGTCACGGAGGGGGTCACACCGGGGAGCTGTTTTTT
>NA|TRBJ1-1|TRBV5-1|NA
CASSLEAGIGSGTEAFF
TGCGCCAGCAGCTTGGAGGCAGGGATCGGGAGTGGGACTGAAGCTTTCTTT
>NA|TRBJ2-3|TRBV7-6|TRBD1
CASTTLTGTSTDTQYF
TGTGCCAGCACCACCTTGACAGGGACCAGCACAGATACGCAGTATTTT
>NA|TRBJ1-5|TRBV19|NA
CASNTGMSNQPQHF
TGTGCCAGTAACACAGGGATGAGCAATCAGCCCCAGCATTTT
>NA|TRBJ1-3|TRBV12-3/TRBV12-4|NA
CASSLGANTIYF
TGTGCCAGCAGTTTAGGAGCCAACACCATATATTTT
>few|TRBJ1-2|TRBV29-1|TRBD1
CSAPQGTSLAGYTF
TGCAGCGCCCCACAGGGGACCTCTCTCGCTGGCTACACCTTC
>NA|TRBJ2-2|TRBV7-6|TRBD1
CASSLNRGLGGELFF
TGTGCCAGCAGCTTAAACAGGGGGCTCGGCGGGGAGCTGTTTTTT
>few|TRBJ2-1|TRBV2|NA
CASSANIARGGWDFHF
TGTGCCAGCAGTGCTAATATAGCAAGGGGGGGGTGGGACTTCCACTTC
>once|TRBJ1-5|TRBV2|NA
CASTERWGSNQPQHF
TGTGCCAGCACCGAGAGATGGGGGAGCAATCAGCCCCAGCATTTT
>NA|TRBJ2-7|TRBV6-5|NA
CASSYSRGKVYEQYF
TGTGCCAGCAGTTACTCGAGGGGGAAGGTCTACGAGCAGTACTTC
>few|TRBJ2-7|TRBV19|NA
CASSIRLFSYEQYF
TGTGCCAGTAGTATTAGACTGTTCTCCTACGAGCAGTACTTC
>once|TRBJ2-3|TRBV25-1|TRBD1
CASSEWSGGDTQYF
TGTGCCAGCAGTGAATGGTCAGGGGGTGACACGCAGTATTTT
>NA|TRBJ2-5|TRBV7-2|TRBD1
CASSLLVNSQGAQYF
TGTGCCAGCAGCTTATTGGTCAACAGCCAGGGGGCCCAGTACTTC
>many|TRBJ2-5|TRBV7-9|TRBD2
CASSLARGQETQYF
TGTGCCAGCAGCTTAGCGCGGGGGCAAGAGACCCAGTACTTC
>NA|TRBJ1-2|TRBV14|TRBD1
CASSQIGGTGAGDNYGYTF
TGTGCCAGCAGCCAAATAGGGGGGACAGGCGCCGGGGATAACTATGGCTACACCTTC
>many|TRBJ2-1|TRBV6-2/TRBV6-3|TRBD2
CASSWLAGAFNEQFF
TGTGCCAGCAGTTGGCTAGCGGGGGCCTTCAATGAGCAGTTCTTC
>NA|TRBJ2-3|TRBV12-3/TRBV12-4|NA
CASSLTSSYDTQYF
TGTGCCAGCAGTTTGACTAGTTCGTATGATACGCAGTATTTT
>NA|TRBJ2-1|TRBV7-6|TRBD1
CASSRDRKGYNEQFF
TGTGCCAGCAGCCGGGACAGGAAGGGTTACAATGAGCAGTTCTTC
>NA|TRBJ2-1|TRBV7-8|TRBD2
CASSLARGVAYNEQFF
TGTGCCAGCAGCTTAGCGCGGGGGGTCGCCTACAATGAGCAGTTCTTC
>NA|TRBJ2-1|TRBV3-1|TRBD2
CASTGRGGNEQFF
TGTGCCAGCACAGGCCGGGGGGGCAATGAGCAGTTCTTC
>NA|TRBJ2-1|TRBV29-1|NA
CSVIGSYNEQFF
TGCAGCGTTATTGGGTCCTACAATGAGCAGTTCTTC
>NA|TRBJ1-2|TRBV6-2/TRBV6-3|TRBD1
CASKPPGQNYGYTF
TGTGCCAGCAAGCCTCCGGGACAGAACTATGGCTACACCTTC
>NA|TRBJ2-6|TRBV6-8|TRBD1
CARSRDRVWANVLTF
TGTGCCAGATCTCGCGACAGGGTCTGGGCCAACGTCCTGACTTTC
>NA|TRBJ2-1|TRBV7-8|NA
CASSLGIGSYNEQFF
TGTGCCAGCAGCTTAGGGATAGGAAGCTACAATGAGCAGTTCTTC
>few|TRBJ2-3|TRBV15|TRBD1
CATSIVQGYTDTQYF
TGTGCCACCAGCATAGTACAGGGGTACACAGATACGCAGTATTTT
>few|TRBJ1-5|TRBV27|NA
CASSHRVNQPQHF
TGTGCCAGCAGTCATCGGGTCAATCAGCCCCAGCATTTT
>few|TRBJ2-3|TRBV6-1|NA
CASSGGPGGADTQYF
TGTGCCAGCAGTGGGGGACCGGGCGGCGCAGATACGCAGTATTTT
>NA|TRBJ2-6|TRBV27|NA
CASSPSAGANVLTF
TGTGCCAGCAGTCCTTCAGCTGGGGCCAACGTCCTGACTTTC
>NA|TRBJ2-1|TRBV28|NA
CASSSARLEMGNEQFF
TGTGCCAGCAGTAGCGCCCGGCTTGAAATGGGCAATGAGCAGTTCTTC
>NA|TRBJ1-1|TRBV6-2/TRBV6-3|NA
CASTYPGTEAFF
TGTGCCAGCACCTACCCGGGAACTGAAGCTTTCTTT
>NA|TRBJ2-1|TRBV6-6|TRBD1
CASRGQLTLYNEQFF
TGTGCCAGCAGGGGACAGTTAACTCTCTACAATGAGCAGTTCTTC
>many|TRBJ2-3|TRBV6-5|NA
CASSLGTSSTDTQYF
TGTGCCAGCAGTCTCGGGACATCTAGCACAGATACGCAGTATTTT
>few|TRBJ1-5|TRBV10-3|NA
CAISGQPNQPQHF
TGTGCCATCAGCGGACAGCCCAATCAGCCCCAGCATTTT
>NA|TRBJ2-3|TRBV27|NA
CASRPSWGGITDTQYF
TGTGCCAGCAGACCCAGTTGGGGGGGCATTACAGATACGCAGTATTTT
>once|TRBJ1-1|TRBV6-5|NA
CASSDDPPYEAFF
TGTGCCAGCAGTGATGACCCACCGTATGAAGCTTTCTTT
>NA|TRBJ2-1|TRBV20-1|NA
CSARVSGGTPFSYNEQFF
TGCAGTGCTAGAGTTTCAGGGGGGACACCATTCTCCTACAATGAGCAGTTCTTC
>NA|TRBJ2-7|TRBV12-3/TRBV12-4|NA
CASSFNPLFYEQYF
TGTGCCAGCAGCTTCAATCCTCTATTCTACGAGCAGTACTTC
>few|TRBJ1-2|TRBV7-2|NA
CASSLASGGANGYTF
TGTGCCAGCAGCTTAGCGTCCGGGGGCGCGAATGGCTACACCTTC
>NA|TRBJ1-6|TRBV6-2/TRBV6-3|NA
CASKESGTNSPLHF
TGTGCCAGCAAGGAGTCAGGTACAAATTCACCCCTCCACTTT
>few|TRBJ1-1|TRBV7-6|TRBD1
CASSLEPDRGPMNTEAFF
TGTGCCAGCAGCTTAGAGCCGGACAGGGGACCCATGAACACTGAAGCTTTCTTT
>few|TRBJ1-2|TRBV4-1|NA
CASSQVPGSSDGGTF
TGCGCCAGCAGCCAAGTCCCGGGTTCATCTGATGGGGGCACCTTC
>many|TRBJ2-3|TRBV7-6|NA
CASSLSGDSTDTQYF
TGTGCCAGCAGCTTATCGGGGGACAGCACAGATACGCAGTATTTT
>NA|TRBJ1-6|TRBV10-3|TRBD1
CAISGRTVRGNSPLHF
TGTGCCATCAGTGGCCGGACAGTCAGGGGGAATTCACCCCTCCACTTT
>few|TRBJ2-7|TRBV6-2/TRBV6-3|TRBD2
CASSYGAGSSYEQYF
TGTGCCAGCAGTTACGGAGCGGGGTCCTCCTACGAGCAGTACTTC
>many|TRBJ1-4|TRBV7-2|NA
CASSPRGATNEKLFF
TGTGCCAGCAGCCCTCGGGGAGCAACTAATGAAAAACTGTTTTTT
>NA|TRBJ1-6|TRBV5-8|TRBD1
CASSLEEGQGSSPLHF
TGTGCCAGCAGCTTGGAGGAAGGACAGGGCAGTTCACCCCTCCACTTT
>few|TRBJ2-2|TRBV7-6|TRBD2
CASSLLLAGANTGELFF
TGTGCCAGCAGCTTACTACTAGCGGGGGCCAACACCGGGGAGCTGTTTTTT
>few|TRBJ2-2|TRBV4-1|NA
CASSQDNPHRGTGELFF
TGCGCCAGCAGCCAAGATAACCCCCACCGAGGGACCGGGGAGCTGTTTTTT
>NA|TRBJ2-1|TRBV7-2|NA
CASSSTEYNEQFF
TGTGCCAGCAGCTCGACAGAGTACAATGAGCAGTTCTTC
>few|TRBJ2-4|TRBV28|NA
CASSPPGGGTKNIQYF
TGTGCCAGCAGTCCTCCCGGGGGTGGGACCAAAAACATTCAGTACTTC
>NA|TRBJ2-7|TRBV10-1|NA
CASSDPRGRSYEQYF
TGCGCCAGCAGTGACCCGCGTGGGCGGTCGTACGAGCAGTACTTC
>many|TRBJ2-1|TRBV7-8|NA
CASSSGQSIGGEQFF
TGTGCCAGCAGCTCCGGACAGTCAATCGGGGGTGAGCAGTTCTTC